A selection of T cell receptor beta chains follows, all from one sample in a study of Ad26.COV2.S vaccination and SARS-CoV-2 variants. Data came from immunoSEQ multiplex PCR; TCRdb stores just in-frame clones and leaves some out. The repertoire holds 510,000 or so clones, with about 83% as singletons. Sequences were derived from peripheral blood, sampled in a trial of Ad26.COV2.S vaccine versus placebo. The receptors originated from a person between 18 and 60 years old who received the Ad26.COV2.S COVID-19 vaccine or a placebo. CDR3s include the opening cysteine and the closing phenylalanine or tryptophan. Each record gives: D gene, J gene, V gene, CDR3 protein, CDR3 DNA. D genes are given only for firm matches.

NA,TRBJ2-7,TRBV6-6,CASGDAPYEQYF,TGTGCCAGCGGTGATGCCCCCTACGAGCAGTACTTC
NA,TRBJ1-1,TRBV30,CAWSTRGDTEAFF,TGTGCCTGGAGTACCAGGGGTGACACTGAAGCTTTCTTT
TRBD1,TRBJ2-5,TRBV2,CASRRRTGGETQYF,TGTGCCAGCAGACGTCGGACAGGGGGAGAGACCCAGTACTTC
NA,TRBJ2-3,TRBV9,CASSVVGRHTDTQYF,TGTGCCAGCAGCGTAGTGGGGAGGCACACAGATACGCAGTATTTT
TRBD1,TRBJ2-1,TRBV28,CASSLWGTGYNEQFF,TGTGCCAGCAGTTTATGGGGGACAGGTTACAATGAGCAGTTCTTC
NA,TRBJ1-1,TRBV4-3,CASSQVAGSEAFF,TGCGCCAGCAGCCAAGTAGCAGGGTCTGAAGCTTTCTTT
TRBD2,TRBJ2-4,TRBV7-9,CASSSIAGVAKNIQYF,TGTGCCAGCAGCTCTATAGCGGGAGTGGCCAAAAACATTCAGTACTTC
TRBD2,TRBJ2-7,TRBV5-4,CASRAGTSGGSYEQYF,TGTGCCAGCAGGGCCGGGACTAGCGGGGGCTCCTACGAGCAGTACTTC
NA,TRBJ1-2,TRBV21-1,CASSNGAGLANYGYTF,TGTGCCAGCAGCAATGGGGCTGGACTAGCTAACTATGGCTACACCTTC
NA,TRBJ2-3,TRBV7-3,CASSLTGLGTDTQYF,TGTGCCAGCAGCTTAACTGGGTTAGGCACAGATACGCAGTATTTT
TRBD2,TRBJ2-3,TRBV19,CASSRTSGRTDTQYF,TGTGCCAGTAGCCGGACTAGCGGACGCACAGATACGCAGTATTTT